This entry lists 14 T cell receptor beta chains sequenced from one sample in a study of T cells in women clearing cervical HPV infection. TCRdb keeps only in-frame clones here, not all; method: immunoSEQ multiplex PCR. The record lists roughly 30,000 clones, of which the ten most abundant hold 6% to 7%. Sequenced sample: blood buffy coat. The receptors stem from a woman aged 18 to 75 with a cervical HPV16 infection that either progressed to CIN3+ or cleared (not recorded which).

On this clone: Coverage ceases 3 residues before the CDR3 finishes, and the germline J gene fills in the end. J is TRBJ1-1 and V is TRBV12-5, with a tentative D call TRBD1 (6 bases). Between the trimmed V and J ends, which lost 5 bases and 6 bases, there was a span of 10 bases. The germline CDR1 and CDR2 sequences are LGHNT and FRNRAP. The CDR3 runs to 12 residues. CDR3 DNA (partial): TGTGCTAGTGGTCTGGGACAAGCTGAA. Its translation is CASGLGQAE. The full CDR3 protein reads CASGLGQAEAFF.

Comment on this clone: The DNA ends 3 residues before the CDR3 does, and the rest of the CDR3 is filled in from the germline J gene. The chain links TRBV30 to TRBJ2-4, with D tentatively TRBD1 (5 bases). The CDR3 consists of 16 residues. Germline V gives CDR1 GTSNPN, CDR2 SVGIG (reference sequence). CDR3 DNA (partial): TGTGCCTGGAGAGGGCTGGCAGGGATCCATAGTGATGGT. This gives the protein CAWRGLAGIHSDG. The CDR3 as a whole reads CAWRGLAGIHSDGQYF.

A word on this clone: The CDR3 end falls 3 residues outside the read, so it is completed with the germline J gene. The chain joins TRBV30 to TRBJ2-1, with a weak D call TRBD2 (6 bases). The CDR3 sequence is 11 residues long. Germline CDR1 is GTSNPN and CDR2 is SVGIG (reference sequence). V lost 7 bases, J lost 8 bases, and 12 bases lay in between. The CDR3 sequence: CASGWGDEQFF. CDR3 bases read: TGTGCCTCGGGATGGGGGGATGAG.

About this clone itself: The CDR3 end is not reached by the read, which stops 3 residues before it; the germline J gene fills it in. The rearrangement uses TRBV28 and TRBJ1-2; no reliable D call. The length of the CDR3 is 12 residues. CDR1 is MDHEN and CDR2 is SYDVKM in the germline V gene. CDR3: CASSPGPRHYTF. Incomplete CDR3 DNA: TGTGCCAGCAGTCCTGGCCCACGCCAC.

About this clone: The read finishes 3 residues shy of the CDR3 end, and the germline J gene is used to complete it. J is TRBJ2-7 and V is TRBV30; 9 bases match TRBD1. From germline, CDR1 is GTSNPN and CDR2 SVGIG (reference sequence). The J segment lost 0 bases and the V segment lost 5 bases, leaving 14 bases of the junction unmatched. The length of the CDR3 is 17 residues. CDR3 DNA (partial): TGTGCCTGGGTCCCTTTAACAGGACAGGGGAGCTCCTACGAG. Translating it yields CAWVPLTGQGSSYE. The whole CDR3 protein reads CAWVPLTGQGSSYEQYF.

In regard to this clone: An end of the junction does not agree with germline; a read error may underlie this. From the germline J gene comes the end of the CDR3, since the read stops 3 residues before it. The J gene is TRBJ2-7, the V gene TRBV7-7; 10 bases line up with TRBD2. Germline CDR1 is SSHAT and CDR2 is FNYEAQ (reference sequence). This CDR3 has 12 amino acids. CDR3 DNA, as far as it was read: TGTGCTAGCAGCTTAGCGGGGGGCGAG. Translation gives CASSLAGGE. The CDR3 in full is CASSLAGGEQYF.

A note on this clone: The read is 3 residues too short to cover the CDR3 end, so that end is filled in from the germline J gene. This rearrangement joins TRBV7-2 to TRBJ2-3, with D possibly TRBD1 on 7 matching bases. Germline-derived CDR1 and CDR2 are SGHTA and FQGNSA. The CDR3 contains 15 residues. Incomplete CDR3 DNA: TGTGCCAGCAGCTATCGCGGGACAGACAATCAGCCG. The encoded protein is CASSYRGTDNQP. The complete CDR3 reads CASSYRGTDNQPQYF. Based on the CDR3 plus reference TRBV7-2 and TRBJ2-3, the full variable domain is GAGVSQSPSNKVTEKGKDVELRCDPISGHTALYWYRQSLGQGLEFLIYFQGNSAPDKSGLPSDRFSAERTGGSVSTLTIQRTQQEDSAVYLCASSYRGTDNQPQYFGPGTRLTVL.

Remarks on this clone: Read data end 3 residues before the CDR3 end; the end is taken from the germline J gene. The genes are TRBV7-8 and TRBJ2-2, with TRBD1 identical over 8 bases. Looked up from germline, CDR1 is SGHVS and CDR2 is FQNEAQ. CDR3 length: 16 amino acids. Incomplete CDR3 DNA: TGTGCCAGCAGCACCCTAGGACAGGGCCAAAATTCACCG. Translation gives CASSTLGQGQNSP. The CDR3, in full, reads CASSTLGQGQNSPLFF. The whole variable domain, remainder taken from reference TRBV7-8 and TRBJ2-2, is GAGVSQSPRYKVAKRGQDVALRCDPISGHVSLFWYQQALGQGPEFLTYFQNEAQLDKSGLPSDRFFAERPEGSVSTLKIQRTQQEDSAVYLCASSTLGQGQNSPLFFGEGSRLTVL.

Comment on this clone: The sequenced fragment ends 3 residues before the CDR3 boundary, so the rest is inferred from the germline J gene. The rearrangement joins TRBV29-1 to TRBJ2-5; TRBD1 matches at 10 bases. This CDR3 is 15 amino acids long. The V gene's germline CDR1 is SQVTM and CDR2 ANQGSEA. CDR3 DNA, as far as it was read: TGCAGCGTTGAAGTGACGGGACAGGGGAGAGATACC. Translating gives CSVEVTGQGRDT. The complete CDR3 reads CSVEVTGQGRDTQYF.

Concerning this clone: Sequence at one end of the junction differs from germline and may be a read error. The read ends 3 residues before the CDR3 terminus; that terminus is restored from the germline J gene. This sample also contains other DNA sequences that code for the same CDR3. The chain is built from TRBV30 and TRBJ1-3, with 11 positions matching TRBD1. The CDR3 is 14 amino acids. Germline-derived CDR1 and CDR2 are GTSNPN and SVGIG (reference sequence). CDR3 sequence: CAWGPGTGGYTIYF. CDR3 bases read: TGTGCCTGGGGACCCGGGACAGGGGGATACACT.

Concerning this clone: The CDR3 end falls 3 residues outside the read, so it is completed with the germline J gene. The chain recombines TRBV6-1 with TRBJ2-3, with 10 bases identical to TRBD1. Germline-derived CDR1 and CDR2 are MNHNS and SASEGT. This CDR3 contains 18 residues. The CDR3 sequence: CASSEGQGAPSFNQPQYF. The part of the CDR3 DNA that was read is TGTGCCAGCAGTGAAGGACAGGGGGCCCCTTCCTTTAATCAGCCG.

Partial CDR3 DNA: TGCAGTGCTCTCACCGGGACAGAAAGCTACAATGAG. As protein: CSALTGTESYNE. The entire CDR3 protein is CSALTGTESYNEQFF. This chain links TRBV20-1 with TRBJ2-1; TRBD1 matches 7 bases. From the germline J gene comes the end of the CDR3, since the read stops 3 residues before it. This CDR3 contains 15 residues. Germline loops: CDR1 DFQATT, CDR2 SNEGSKA (reference sequence). The trim removed 5 bases at V and 3 bases at J, leaving 10 bases unmatched.

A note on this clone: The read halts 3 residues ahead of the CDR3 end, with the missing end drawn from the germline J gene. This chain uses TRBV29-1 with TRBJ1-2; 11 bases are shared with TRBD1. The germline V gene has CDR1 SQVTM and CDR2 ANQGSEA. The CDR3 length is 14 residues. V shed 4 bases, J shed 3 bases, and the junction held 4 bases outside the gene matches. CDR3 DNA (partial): TGCAGCGTTGCCGGACAGGGGGCAGACTATGGC. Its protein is CSVAGQGADYG. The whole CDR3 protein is CSVAGQGADYGYTF.

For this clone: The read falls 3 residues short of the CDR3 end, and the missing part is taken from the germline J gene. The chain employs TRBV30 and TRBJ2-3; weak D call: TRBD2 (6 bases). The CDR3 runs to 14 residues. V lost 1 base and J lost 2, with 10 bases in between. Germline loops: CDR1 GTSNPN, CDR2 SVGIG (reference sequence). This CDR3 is CAWSAGTVTDTQYF. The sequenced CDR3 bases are TGTGCCTGGAGTGCGGGGACTGTCACAGATACG.